This paragraph covers one T cell receptor beta chain sequence. Its cognate antigen is unknown. The data belong to a study of cytomegalovirus exposure and HLA in healthy donors. As for the study in general: Later analysis reported that the approximately 110 validation repertoires shared the platform of the 500 to 750 first-cohort repertoires. Study conclusions and caveats: In vitro confirmation showed three CMV-associated chains to be CMV antigen specific. Most TCR sequences were uncommon, yet certain public TCRs appeared in many donors.

The V and J ends lost 3 bases and 5 bases, in that order; junction bases with no gene match: 1. CDR1 SQVTM and CDR2 ANQGSEA come from the germline V gene. The CDR3 is 14 amino acids. The protocol was immunoSEQ multiplex PCR, while the TCRdb copy is restricted to in-frame clones and leaves out a portion. The data contain hundreds of thousands of clones, more than 75% of them singletons. This TCR came from a woman aged 25 to 39 in good health and CMV-seropositive. Sequences were obtained from PBMCs. This chain uses TRBV29-1 with TRBJ2-2, with 12 nucleotides matching TRBD2. CDR3 protein: CSVDLAGGTGELFF. CDR3 DNA sequence: TGCAGCGTTGATCTAGCGGGAGGGACCGGGGAGCTGTTTTTT.